This T cell receptor (beta chain) emerged from a study of blood T cell repertoires in COVID-19. Background on the study: Samples of COVID-19 (acute and convalescent) were obtained from the United States, Italy and Spain.

V gave up 4 bases and J gave up 6 bases; unmatched junction bases: 13. The CDR3 runs 16 residues. Germline V gives CDR1 SGHNT, CDR2 YYREEE (reference sequence). Clinical histories supplied by participants themselves formed the basis of cohort assignment. Method: immunoSEQ multiplex PCR; TCRdb's copy keeps in-frame clones and lacks some. Of under 150,000 clones listed, around 89% are singletons. This chain links TRBV5-4 with TRBJ2-1; TRBD1 aligns across 7 bases. The sequence came from a woman aged 25-40 years with acute COVID-19. Sequencing input: PBMCs or T cells enriched from blood (not recorded which). CDR3 in amino acids: CASSEGPPGQSNEQFF. As DNA, the CDR3 is TGTGCCAGCAGCGAGGGGCCCCCGGGACAGAGCAATGAGCAGTTCTTC.